The T cell receptor beta chain under discussion was sequenced for a study of radiotherapy plus CTLA-4 blockade in lung cancer. There are 14 residues in the CDR3. V was pared by 6 bases and J by 0 bases, with 11 bases between. Germline V gene lookup returns CDR1 MNHEY and CDR2 SMNVEV (reference sequence). Clones were read by immunoSEQ multiplex PCR, and TCRdb kept only the in-frame ones, dropping some. The table has fewer than 50,000 clones, 80% to 90% seen once. This clone was observed a single time. The chain joins TRBV27 to TRBJ1-1, with D perhaps TRBD1 (5 bases). The clonotype originates from a human donor with non-small cell lung cancer whose response to radiotherapy plus ipilimumab could not be evaluated. Source: peripheral blood, taken from a patient treated with radiotherapy plus ipilimumab. DNA of the CDR3: TGTGCCAGCAGGGTGACAGCTTTGAACACTGAAGCTTTCTTT. It specifies CASRVTALNTEAFF.